Here is one TCR beta chain with its context. The antigen remains unidentified. The CDR3 is 14 amino acids. V was pared by 3 bases and J by 4 bases, with 13 bases between. Per the germline V gene, CDR1 is MNHEY and CDR2 is SMNVEV (reference sequence). Sequenced by immunoSEQ multiplex PCR; TCRdb stores in-frame clones only, minus some. There are under 130,000 clones in the sample; 93% occur only once, and 1.2% lies in the top ten. This entry is derived from a study of graft-versus-host responses after intestinal transplantation. The sample was unstimulated CD8+ T cells sorted from spleen or lymph node cells, taken before intestinal transplant. This rearrangement joins TRBV27 to TRBJ2-7, with a tentative D call TRBD2 (6 bases). This sequence was found in a human donor who received an intestinal transplant. CDR3 bases: TGTGCCAGCAGTTTCAGGGACTTAATTTACGAGCAGTACTTC. This gives the protein CASSFRDLIYEQYF.